Below, one T cell receptor (beta chain) is given with its context. The sample originates from a study of blood T cell repertoires in COVID-19. Background on the study: Sample material is recorded as cDNA or gDNA derived from T cells, B-cell-depleted T cells, or PBMCs.

Here immunoSEQ multiplex PCR was the method, and the copy in TCRdb shows in-frame clones only, minus some. The sample carries 150,000 to 200,000 clones, more than 75% recorded once. Germline CDR1 is LGHDT and CDR2 is YNNKEL (reference sequence). With V trimmed by 1 base and J by 5 bases, 5 bases remained unmatched. The CDR3 totals 16 residues. The chain links TRBV3-1 (or the pseudogene TRBV3-2) to TRBJ1-4; TRBD1 matches at 9 bases. The receptor was isolated from a man in his forties or fifties with active or convalescent COVID-19. The sequenced sample was peripheral blood. The CDR3 DNA sequence: TGTGCCAGCAGCCAAGGAGAAGGACAGGGGAATGAAAAACTGTTTTTT. Its translation: CASSQGEGQGNEKLFF.